This T cell receptor (beta chain) was observed in a study of regulatory T cells in long-lasting Graves disease. This clonotype was found a few times. Relative to the germline gene, one junction end is altered; a read error may explain this. Documented time point: newly diagnosed GD, antithyroid drugs for less than 3 months. The TCR library was made from RNA extracted from PBMCs. As a group, patients came from one endocrinology department in Xi'an, China. iRepertoire HTBI primers and Arm-PCR of CDR3 regions built TCR beta libraries. TCRdb reanalysed the multiplex PCR reads using MiXCR and keeps one entry per CDR3 protein. The data contain some 250,000 distinct CDR3 sequences, 15% to 20% of them singletons. These same records also appear under a second study, on T cells in Graves' hyperthyroidism and ophthalmopathy. That publication notes: Each patient was aged 18 to 65 and had newly diagnosed hyperthyroidism of under 2 months' duration. Using the HTBI primer set, a first-round RT-PCR was run on the TCR CDR3.

The sequencing used peripheral blood mononuclear cells (PBMCs), collected at new diagnosis, from a patient treated with antithyroid drugs. The receptor was derived from a woman under 40 with Graves disease.

The chain's CDR3 is CTSSQTGGGYGYTF. As DNA, the CDR3 is TGTACCAGCAGCCAGACAGGGGGCGGGTATGGCTACACCTTC. J is TRBJ1-2 and V is TRBV7-9; TRBD1 agrees at 10 bases. The germline V gene encodes CDR1 SEHNR and CDR2 FQNEAQ (reference sequence). The CDR3 has 14 amino acids.